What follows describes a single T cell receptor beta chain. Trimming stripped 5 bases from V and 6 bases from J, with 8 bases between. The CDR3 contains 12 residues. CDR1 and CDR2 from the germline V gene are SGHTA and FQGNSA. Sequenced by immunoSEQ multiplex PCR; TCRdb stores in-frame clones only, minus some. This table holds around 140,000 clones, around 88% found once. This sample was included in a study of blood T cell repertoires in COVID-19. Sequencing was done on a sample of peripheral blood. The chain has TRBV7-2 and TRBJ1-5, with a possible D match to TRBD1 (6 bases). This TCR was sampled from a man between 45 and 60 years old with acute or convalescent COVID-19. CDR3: CASSLQGQPQHF. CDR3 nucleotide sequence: TGTGCCAGCAGCCTACAGGGTCAGCCCCAGCATTTT.